The clone carrying this T cell receptor (beta chain) has a single count. Its antigen is undetermined. Libraries were prepared by immunoSEQ multiplex PCR; TCRdb keeps only in-frame clonotypes and omits some of them. The sample lists about 59,000 clones, approximately 77% occurring once. V dropped 0 bases and J dropped 4 bases, with 12 bases sitting between them. The CDR3 length is 16 residues. CDR1 MNHNY and CDR2 SVGAGI come from the germline V gene (reference sequence). These data originate in a study of OX40 agonist ivuxolimab in advanced cancers. General study points: The average count of expanded clones was higher among CD8+ T cells than among CD4+.

The sequence was collected from an adult with an advanced solid tumor such as melanoma, head and neck, liver or kidney cancer. This chain uses TRBV6-6 with TRBJ2-2; D tentatively reads TRBD1 or TRBD2 (7 bases each). The sample here was CD4+ or CD8+ T cells sorted from blood, taken in a trial of the OX40 agonist ivuxolimab. Written as DNA, the CDR3 is TGTGCCAGCAGTTACTCCGGCAGGGGGGGCACCGGGGAGCTGTTTTTT. Translating it yields CASSYSGRGGTGELFF.